The clone carrying this TCR beta chain has a handful of counts. A second PCR of roughly 7 to 11 cycles used a sample-barcoded 5' primer and a J-beta primer mix. MiXCR was run by TCRdb on the 5' RACE reads, yielding one entry per CDR3 protein. The data contain some 1.4 million distinct CDR3 sequences, approximately 38% of them seen just once; the ten biggest clones take up roughly 7.9%. The V gene's germline CDR1 is ENHRY and CDR2 SYGVKD. This CDR3 is built from 14 residues. V was clipped by 8 bases and J by 7 bases, with 20 bases between them. This sample was included in a study of blood T cells in healthy people across ages.

Sequences were obtained from blood. The gene calls are TRBV10-3 and TRBJ2-5, with D hard to call. The source of this sequence is a woman aged 18 to 35 in good health. CDR3 sequence reads: CAIGHVEGEATQYF. CDR3 bases: TGTGCCATCGGCCACGTAGAAGGTGAAGCGACCCAGTACTTC.